These 20 T cell receptor beta chains originate from one sample sequenced in a study of T cells in Graves' hyperthyroidism and ophthalmopathy. From RNA transcripts, TCR beta CDR3 regions were amplified. Primed by the HTBI set, a first-round RT-PCR was run on the TCR CDR3. Via MiXCR, TCRdb re-called the multiplex PCR reads, giving one row per CDR3 protein. This sample has about 360,000 distinct CDR3 sequences, with less than 15% found just once. Source material: blood. The source of these receptors is a woman aged 18-29 years with Graves' hyperthyroidism.

In DNA form, the CDR3 reads TGCGCCAGCAGTTCTACCGCAGCCACTGAAGCTTTCTTT. This translates into CASSSTAATEAFF. The rearrangement joins TRBV5-1 to TRBJ1-1; no clear D gene. The germline CDR1 and CDR2 sequences are SGHRS and YFSETQ. The CDR3 consists of 13 residues. V was pared by 5 bases and J by 4 bases, with 12 bases between.

This clonotype was seen many times. The chain couples TRBV20-1 to TRBJ2-7; 10 bases fit TRBD1. Per the germline V gene, CDR1 is DFQATT and CDR2 is SNEGSKA (reference sequence). The CDR3 has 14 amino acids. J was trimmed by 7 bases and V by 2 bases; bases with no gene match: 8. The CDR3 loop is CSARPPGTGEEQYF. CDR3 DNA sequence: TGCAGTGCTAGACCTCCCGGGACAGGGGAAGAGCAGTACTTC.

This clonotype was counted at least ten times. The rearrangement uses TRBV20-1 and TRBJ2-5; tentative D call: TRBD2 (5 bases). V lost 5 bases and J 1 base, leaving 17 bases between the germline ends. CDR3 size: 15 residues. Germline CDR1 and CDR2: DFQATT and SNEGSKA (reference sequence). In DNA form, the CDR3 reads TGCAGTGCTCGTCTGGTGGGAGCCCCCCAAGAGACCCAGTACTTC. Its protein product is CSARLVGAPQETQYF.

This clonotype was found a few times. This chain connects TRBV7-2 to TRBJ1-3; TRBD1 matches at 7 bases. Germline CDR1 is SGHTA and CDR2 is FQGNSA. The CDR3 consists of 16 residues. Germline trimming cut 5 bases from V and 0 bases from J; bases unmatched to any gene: 7. The CDR3 reads CASSLDRISSGNTIYF. For the CDR3, the DNA is TGTGCCAGCAGCCTGGACAGGATTAGCTCTGGAAACACCATATATTTT.

This clonotype was seen more than once but under ten times. The rearrangement uses TRBV6-2 or TRBV6-3 and TRBJ1-2, with 7 bases lining up with TRBD1. After removal of 0 bases from V and 8 bases from J, the junction contained 3 bases not matched to a gene. The germline CDR1 and CDR2 sequences are MNHEY and SVGEGT. The CDR3 totals 13 residues. The CDR3 bases are TGTGCCAGCAGTTACTCCTTAGGGGGCGGCTACACCTTC. Protein sequence: CASSYSLGGGYTF.

In this sample, this clonotype turned up many times. This chain connects TRBV20-1 to TRBJ2-5, with D perhaps TRBD2 (6 bases). CDR3 size: 15 residues. Per the germline V gene, CDR1 is DFQATT and CDR2 is SNEGSKA (reference sequence). V lost 0 bases and J lost 3, with 14 bases in between. The CDR3 nucleotides are TGCAGTGCTAGAGACGACCGGGACTTTGAAGAGACCCAGTACTTC. Its protein is CSARDDRDFEETQYF.

This clonotype has at least ten counts. The chain is built from TRBV5-1 and TRBJ2-1, with D perhaps TRBD1 (6 bases). This CDR3 contains 17 residues. Germline V lookup: CDR1 SGHRS, CDR2 YFSETQ. V was shortened by 3 bases and J by 0 bases, with 16 bases between the two germline ends. The CDR3 nucleotides are TGCGCCAGCAGCTGGCAACAGGGTCTAGGCTCCTACAATGAGCAGTTCTTC. It yields the protein CASSWQQGLGSYNEQFF.

This sequence joins TRBV5-4 and TRBJ2-3, with D tentatively TRBD1 or TRBD2 (5 bases each). The V gene lost 9 bases and the J gene lost 3 bases, with 14 bases spanning the gap. The CDR3 consists of 13 residues. Germline V gene lookup returns CDR1 SGHNT and CDR2 YYREEE (reference sequence). The CDR3, as DNA: TGTGCCATCCGGGACCTGGGGACAGATACGCAGTATTTT. Encoded protein: CAIRDLGTDTQYF.

The sample holds many counts of this clonotype. V usage is TRBV20-1 and J usage is TRBJ1-5; 7 positions match TRBD1. The CDR3 is 14 residues long. The germline gives CDR1 DFQATT, CDR2 SNEGSKA (reference sequence). V shed 0 bases and J 4 bases; nucleotides not matched to a gene: 3. DNA of the CDR3: TGCAGTGCTAGAGATCGCAGGGGGAATCAGCCCCAGCATTTT. Residues: CSARDRRGNQPQHF.

This clonotype was observed many times. V and J are TRBV5-5 and TRBJ2-7; 7 bases agree with TRBD2. Losses at the gene ends were 4 bases for V and 0 bases for J; bases not matched to a gene: 10. The CDR3 is made up of 16 amino acids. Germline assignment: CDR1 SGHKS and CDR2 YYEKEE (reference sequence). CDR3 bases: TGTGCCAGCAGCGACCGGGACTACGCCACCTCCTACGAGCAGTACTTC. Translating gives CASSDRDYATSYEQYF.

The chain combines TRBV5-1 with TRBJ2-3; 8 bases are a match to TRBD1. The assigned J gene may be wrong: the sequence end matches TRBJ1-5 better. This CDR3 is built from 15 residues. Per the germline V gene, CDR1 is SGHRS and CDR2 is YFSETQ. CDR3 loop: CASSSGQGAADTQHF. The CDR3 DNA follows: TGCGCCAGCAGCTCCGGACAGGGTGCAGCAGATACGCAGCATTTT.

Only a few counts were recorded for this clonotype. One base away lies a much larger clone, so this may be a sequencing read error. The genes are TRBV28 and TRBJ2-1; 9 bases are shared with TRBD1. CDR3 length: 12 residues. Germline V gene lookup returns CDR1 MDHEN and CDR2 SYDVKM. Trimming took 10 bases from V and 8 from J; bases not matched to a gene: 6. CDR3 amino acids: CANHRGLHEQFF. The CDR3 DNA reads TGTGCCAACCACAGGGGGCTCCATGAGCAGTTCTTC.

This clonotype showed up many times. V and J are TRBV7-2 and TRBJ2-7; possible D gene TRBD2, 5 bases. This CDR3 has 13 residues. Looked up from germline, CDR1 is SGHTA and CDR2 is FQGNSA. Trimming left V 5 bases short and J 10 bases short, with 18 bases between. Written as DNA, the CDR3 is TGTGCCAGCAGCCCCAATGGACTCTTTAATCAGTACTTC. Translated: CASSPNGLFNQYF.

This clonotype has a count of ten or more. The J gene is TRBJ2-6, the V gene TRBV28, with 10 positions matching TRBD1. V was pared by 8 bases and J by 6 bases, with 13 bases of the junction left unmatched. Germline loops: CDR1 MDHEN, CDR2 SYDVKM. The CDR3 length is 17 residues. This CDR3 is CASRRETGGPEANVLTF. CDR3 in DNA: TGTGCCAGCCGACGAGAGACAGGGGGCCCTGAGGCCAACGTCCTGACTTTC. Using reference TRBV28 and TRBJ2-6 for the parts outside the CDR3, the full variable domain is DVKVTQSSRYLVKRTGEKVFLECVQDMDHENMFWYRQDPGLGLRLIYFSYDVKMKEKGDIPEGYSVSREKKERFSLILESASTNQTSMYLCASRRETGGPEANVLTFGAGSRLTVL.

This clonotype was seen more than once but under ten times. The chain uses TRBV6-6 and TRBJ1-3; unclear D gene. V was trimmed by 0 bases and J by 5 bases, leaving 8 bases between them. This CDR3 region has 14 residues. CDR1 and CDR2 (germline): MNHNY, SVGAGI (reference sequence). CDR3 amino acids: CASSYSSPRNTIYF. CDR3 in DNA: TGTGCCAGCAGTTACTCGAGTCCGAGAAACACCATATATTTT.

The rearrangement links TRBV11-2 to TRBJ2-1; 9 bases line up with TRBD2. CDR1 and CDR2 from the germline V gene are SGHAT and FQNNGV. The CDR3 totals 16 residues. Trimming at V came to 5 bases and at J to 0 bases, leaving 5 bases not matched to a gene. The CDR3 DNA reads TGTGCCAGCAGCCCGCTAGCGGGAACCTCCTACAATGAGCAGTTCTTC. It encodes CASSPLAGTSYNEQFF.

This clonotype occurred many times. The CDR3 sequence is CASTLTGHGEAFF. The DNA of the CDR3 is TGTGCCAGCACCTTGACAGGGCACGGTGAAGCTTTCTTT. J is TRBJ1-1 and V is TRBV6-1; 7 bases match TRBD1. The CDR3 totals 13 residues. Germline-derived CDR1 and CDR2 are MNHNS and SASEGT. J lost 7 bases, V lost 7 bases, and 9 bases had no gene match.

The table lists this clonotype with a few counts. The genes are TRBV14 and TRBJ2-2, with unresolved D. The ends were cut back, 1 base at V and 1 base at J, with 16 bases in the middle. The CDR3 is 18 amino acids. In germline, CDR1 is SGHDN, CDR2 FVKESK. CDR3 bases: TGTGCCAGCAGCCAAGGCGGTAGGCGACGGCTGAACACCGGGGAGCTGTTTTTT. It yields the protein CASSQGGRRRLNTGELFF.

The gene calls are TRBV4-2 and TRBJ1-1; D is possibly TRBD1 (6 bases). This CDR3 spans 14 amino acids. From germline, CDR1 is LGHNA and CDR2 YNFKEQ. Between the trimmed V and J ends, which lost 5 bases and 6 bases, there was a span of 16 bases. The CDR3 is CASSYRGPGAEAFF. The CDR3 coding sequence is TGTGCCAGCAGCTATCGGGGGCCTGGGGCTGAAGCTTTCTTT.

In this sample, this clonotype turned up many times. The genes are TRBV2 and TRBJ1-5; D might be TRBD1 (5 bases). In germline, CDR1 is SNHLY, CDR2 FYNNEI. The length of the CDR3 is 16 residues. Deletions cut 7 bases from V and 5 bases from J, with 21 bases between. The CDR3 spells CASTNIDTGFDQPQHF. CDR3 nucleotide sequence: TGTGCCAGCACCAACATCGATACAGGTTTCGATCAGCCCCAGCATTTT.